This T cell receptor beta chain is from a study of blood T cell repertoires in COVID-19. Study in general: Sites in the United States, Italy and Spain provided acute and convalescent COVID-19 samples. Sample material is recorded as cDNA or gDNA derived from T cells, B-cell-depleted T cells, or PBMCs.

Original methodology: Estimation of nucleated cell counts was performed using reference gene primer amplification. Profiled with immunoSEQ multiplex PCR; TCRdb holds only in-frame clones, not every one. That table supplies the V and J calls and clone size; D and trimming were determined from the DNA. The data show 100,000 or so clones, about 81% seen once. The TCR was taken from a human donor in a cohort sampled during active COVID-19. The sample comprised peripheral blood.

Written as DNA, the CDR3 is TGCAGTGCTAGTCGGACGGGAGGAGGCACTGAAGCTTTCTTT. It translates to CSASRTGGGTEAFF. J is TRBJ1-1 and V is TRBV20-1; D uncertain. The V and J ends lost 3 bases and 4 bases respectively, with 15 bases between them. CDR1 is DFQATT, CDR2 SNEGSKA, per germline (reference sequence). This CDR3 spans 14 amino acids.